Each of the 30 T cell receptor beta chains below was sequenced from the same sample in a study of Ad26.COV2.S vaccination and SARS-CoV-2 variants. Data came from immunoSEQ multiplex PCR; TCRdb stores just in-frame clones and leaves some out. The sample carries roughly 680,000 clones, 70% to 90% recorded once. Stated treatment: roughly 20 received Ad26.COV2.S at low or high dose, single or two shots; 5 received placebo; per-sample allocation not given. Samples came from day 63 after the first vaccine or placebo injection. The sample here was peripheral blood, taken in a trial of Ad26.COV2.S vaccine versus placebo. These receptors all stem from a person aged 18-60 years who received the Ad26.COV2.S COVID-19 vaccine or a placebo.

This chain connects TRBV25-1 to TRBJ1-6; D remains ambiguous. The CDR3 has 15 residues. CDR1 MGHDK and CDR2 SYGVNS come from the germline V gene. Trimming took 4 bases from V and 9 from J, leaving 16 bases between them. The CDR3 region is CASSALTLGVSPLHF. DNA for the CDR3: TGTGCCAGCAGTGCCCTGACATTGGGAGTTTCACCCCTCCACTTT.

This clone was seen once. The rearrangement joins TRBV30 to TRBJ1-4; the D gene is possibly TRBD1 (5 bases). Between the trimmed V and J ends, which lost 2 bases and 7 bases, there was a span of 8 bases. Germline CDR1 and CDR2: GTSNPN and SVGIG (reference sequence). This CDR3 spans 12 amino acids. In DNA form, the CDR3 reads TGTGCCTGGAGTCTCCAGGGTGAAAAACTGTTTTTT. Its translation is CAWSLQGEKLFF.

The chain combines TRBV19 with TRBJ1-1; no definite D call. Germline loops: CDR1 LNHDA, CDR2 SQIVND (reference sequence). V was pared by 5 bases and J by 3 bases, with 7 bases between. The CDR3 is made up of 12 amino acids. The CDR3 DNA is TGTGCCAGTAGTTCCGCGGACACTGAAGCTTTCTTT. Translation: CASSSADTEAFF.

The chain is built from TRBV6-5 and TRBJ2-5; perhaps D is TRBD1 or TRBD2 (6 bases each). The CDR3 totals 15 residues. CDR1 MNHEY and CDR2 SVGAGI come from the germline V gene. Trimming took 2 bases from V and 2 from J, leaving 12 bases between them. The chain's CDR3 is CASSYAGTKQETQYF. The CDR3 DNA sequence: TGTGCCAGCAGTTACGCGGGGACAAAACAAGAGACCCAGTACTTC.

With respect to this clone: The same CDR3 arises from other DNA sequences in this sample as well. The CDR3 DNA reads as TGTGCCACCAGTGATTTGAATTCTAATCAGCCCCAGCATTTT. It is translated as CATSDLNSNQPQHF. This chain joins TRBV24-1 and TRBJ1-5, with D unresolved. The CDR3 extends over 14 amino acids. Germline lookup yields CDR1 KGHDR and CDR2 SFDVKD. The V and J ends lost 0 bases and 4 bases respectively, with 6 bases between them.

The rearrangement links TRBV6-5 to TRBJ2-7; TRBD2 might be the D (5 bases). The germline V gene has CDR1 MNHEY and CDR2 SVGAGI. V was shortened by 11 bases and J by 2 bases, with 13 bases between the two germline ends. This CDR3 has 12 amino acids. The CDR3 DNA follows: TGTGCCTCCCGGACTCCGACCTACGAGCAGTACTTC. Translation: CASRTPTYEQYF.

V and J are TRBV12-3 or TRBV12-4 and TRBJ1-2, with D perhaps TRBD1 (5 bases). This CDR3 is built from 11 residues. Trimming removed 5 bases from V and 10 bases from J, with 11 bases in between. CDR3 nucleotides: TGTGCCAGCAGTCTCGACAGAGTCTACACCTTC. Translation gives CASSLDRVYTF.

J is TRBJ1-1 and V is TRBV5-5; 7 bases fit TRBD1. Looked up from germline, CDR1 is SGHKS and CDR2 is YYEKEE (reference sequence). This CDR3 has 16 residues. The trim removed 4 bases at V and 2 bases at J, leaving 11 bases unmatched. The CDR3 DNA is TGTGCCAGCAGCGCCCGACAGGGAAGGTCCAACACTGAAGCTTTCTTT. Protein sequence: CASSARQGRSNTEAFF.

V usage is TRBV2 and J usage is TRBJ2-4; D is undetermined. Germline V gene data show CDR1 as SNHLY and CDR2 as FYNNEI. Trimming stripped 6 bases from V and 8 bases from J, with 14 bases between. The CDR3 has 13 residues. The CDR3 region has the DNA TGTGCCAGCAGCCGGGCCCAATGGGACATTCAGTACTTC. Its protein is CASSRAQWDIQYF.

The chain carries TRBV4-2 and TRBJ1-2, with 7 bases lining up with TRBD1. The CDR3 is 13 amino acids. Germline V gene sequence: CDR1 LGHNA, CDR2 YNFKEQ. V lost 5 bases, J lost 2 bases, and 2 bases stayed unmatched. The CDR3 loop reads CASSKQGNYGYTF. The CDR3 bases are TGTGCCAGCAGCAAACAGGGGAACTATGGCTACACCTTC.

This chain links TRBV10-3 with TRBJ2-5; the match to TRBD2 covers 12 bases. V lost 2 bases, J lost 5 bases, and 6 bases stayed unmatched. This CDR3 has 16 residues. The V gene's germline CDR1 is ENHRY and CDR2 SYGVKD. The CDR3 is CAISERTSGEWETQYF. CDR3 bases: TGTGCCATCAGTGAGAGGACTAGCGGGGAGTGGGAGACCCAGTACTTC.

Concerning this clone itself: The junction and the germline gene differ at one end; a read error may be behind it. The chain employs TRBV7-7 and TRBJ2-3; D is undetermined. The germline CDR1 and CDR2 sequences are SSHAT and FNYEAQ (reference sequence). This CDR3 region has 14 residues. The DNA for the CDR3 is TGTGCTAGCAGCCCGGACGTGAGCACAGATACGCAGTATTTT. It is translated as CASSPDVSTDTQYF.

This sequence joins TRBV5-1 and TRBJ2-3, with D possibly TRBD1 on 6 matching bases. This CDR3 has 14 residues. V lost 0 bases and J 2 bases, leaving 7 bases between the germline ends. Germline CDR1 reads SGHRS; CDR2 reads YFSETQ. The CDR3 sequence: CASSLGQVTDTQYF. The CDR3 nucleotides are TGCGCCAGCAGCTTGGGACAGGTCACAGATACGCAGTATTTT. Combining the CDR3 with reference TRBV5-1 and TRBJ2-3 gives the whole variable domain KAGVTQTPRYLIKTRGQQVTLSCSPISGHRSVSWYQQTPGQGLQFLFEYFSETQRNKGNFPGRFSGRQFSNSRSEMNVSTLELGDSALYLCASSLGQVTDTQYFGPGTRLTVL.

To note about this clone: This same CDR3 is encoded by further DNA sequences in the sample. The chain is built from TRBV12-3 or TRBV12-4 and TRBJ2-7; D remains unclear. CDR3 size: 12 residues. Trimming removed 6 bases from V and 3 bases from J, with 9 bases in between. The CDR3 loop reads CASSQTFYEQYF. CDR3 bases: TGTGCCAGCAGCCAGACCTTCTACGAGCAGTACTTC.

The V gene is TRBV20-1, the J gene TRBJ2-5; no definite D call. This CDR3 region has 12 residues. V lost 3 bases and J 1 base, leaving 6 bases between the germline ends. Looked up from germline, CDR1 is DFQATT and CDR2 is SNEGSKA (reference sequence). The CDR3 region is CSASGSQETQYF. The DNA for the CDR3 is TGCAGTGCTAGTGGCTCCCAAGAGACCCAGTACTTC.

The chain is built from TRBV7-2 and TRBJ2-7, with 11 bases fitting TRBD1. Trimming removed 5 bases from V and 4 bases from J; junction bases left unmatched: 4. The CDR3 runs to 14 residues. Germline V gives CDR1 SGHTA, CDR2 FQGNSA. Here the CDR3 DNA reads TGTGCCAGCAGCGCGGACAGGGGGCGGTACGAGCAGTACTTC. This codes for CASSADRGRYEQYF.

In DNA, the CDR3 is TGTGCCAGCTCACCATCACAAAACCTCCCTATGTCTGGCTACACCTTC. Its translation: CASSPSQNLPMSGYTF. The gene calls are TRBV18 and TRBJ1-2; D unresolved. V was cut by 2 bases and J by 7 bases, with 20 bases left in between. The CDR3 consists of 16 residues. Germline CDR1 and CDR2: KGHSH and LQKENI.

The gene calls are TRBV30 and TRBJ1-1; no definite D call. In germline, CDR1 is GTSNPN, CDR2 SVGIG (reference sequence). Trimming took 4 bases from V and 0 from J, leaving 9 bases between them. The CDR3 runs 13 residues. The CDR3: CAWTPGLNTEAFF. CDR3 in DNA: TGTGCCTGGACCCCCGGACTGAACACTGAAGCTTTCTTT.

The chain joins TRBV5-6 to TRBJ2-2; TRBD2 matches 8 bases. V dropped 4 bases and J dropped 4; count of bases not matched to a gene: 9. The CDR3 sequence is 16 residues long. The germline gives CDR1 SGHDT, CDR2 YYEEEE. CDR3 amino acids: CASSLRLLAGTGELFF. CDR3 nucleotide sequence: TGTGCCAGCAGCCTACGTCTCCTAGCGGGCACCGGGGAGCTGTTTTTT. The variable domain in full, completed from reference TRBV5-6 and TRBJ2-2, reads DAGVTQSPTHLIKTRGQQVTLRCSPKSGHDTVSWYQQALGQGPQFIFQYYEEEERQRGNFPDRFSGHQFPNYSSELNVNALLLGDSALYLCASSLRLLAGTGELFFGEGSRLTVL.

CDR3 residues: CASSLVAGAYQETQYF. CDR3 nucleotide sequence: TGTGCCAGTAGTTTGGTAGCGGGGGCCTACCAAGAGACCCAGTACTTC. The J gene is TRBJ2-5, the V gene TRBV19, with 9 positions matching TRBD2. This CDR3 is built from 16 residues. V dropped 5 bases and J dropped 0; count of bases not matched to a gene: 7. CDR1 is LNHDA, CDR2 SQIVND, per germline (reference sequence).

CDR3 coding DNA: TGTGCCAGCAGCCCCGGACTAGCGGGGTCAGAGACCCAGTACTTC. It translates to CASSPGLAGSETQYF. This chain joins TRBV6-5 and TRBJ2-5; 12 nucleotides line up with TRBD2. J gave up 4 bases and V 6 bases, and 6 bases lay outside the gene matches. CDR3 size: 15 residues. From germline, CDR1 is MNHEY and CDR2 SVGAGI.

This chain connects TRBV10-1 to TRBJ2-1; 13 nucleotides align to TRBD2. The CDR3 loop spans 19 amino acids. Germline CDR1 is WNHNN and CDR2 is SYGVQD (reference sequence). V was clipped by 0 bases and J by 6 bases; unmatched bases: 11. For the CDR3, the DNA is TGCGCCAGCAGTGAGTCTCTAGGACTAGCGGGAGTGATGAGCAATGAGCAGTTCTTC. This translates into CASSESLGLAGVMSNEQFF.

This chain joins TRBV5-1 and TRBJ2-3, with D perhaps matching TRBD2 (6 bases). Germline V gene lookup returns CDR1 SGHRS and CDR2 YFSETQ. The V end lost 4 bases, the J end lost 8 bases, and 20 bases lay between the germline ends. The CDR3 runs to 15 residues. CDR3: CASSPEGLPAVTQYF. CDR3 bases: TGCGCCAGCAGCCCGGAGGGACTTCCTGCAGTTACGCAGTATTTT.

The gene calls are TRBV4-2 and TRBJ2-3; D is ambiguous. Trimming left V 2 bases short and J 2 bases short, with 8 bases between. Germline CDR1 reads LGHNA; CDR2 reads YNFKEQ. This CDR3 has 14 residues. The CDR3 coding sequence is TGTGCCAGCAGCCAACCTTGGGACACAGATACGCAGTATTTT. Protein: CASSQPWDTDTQYF.

V and J are TRBV7-2 and TRBJ2-7; the D gene is possibly TRBD2 (6 bases). Germline CDR1 and CDR2: SGHTA and FQGNSA. V shed 7 bases and J shed 4 bases, with 17 bases lying between them. There are 14 residues in the CDR3. For the CDR3, the DNA is TGTGCCAGCAACCTCCGGGGGTTCGGGTACGAGCAGTACTTC. Translating it yields CASNLRGFGYEQYF.

The genes are TRBV3-1 (or the pseudogene TRBV3-2) and TRBJ2-5, with 10 bases lining up with TRBD2. Germline V gene data show CDR1 as LGHDT and CDR2 as YNNKEL (reference sequence). The J segment lost 2 bases and the V segment lost 2 bases, leaving 5 bases of the junction unmatched. The CDR3 has 16 amino acids. CDR3 coding DNA: TGTGCCAGCAGCCAAACGGGACTAGCGAGACAAGAGACCCAGTACTTC. This sequence encodes CASSQTGLARQETQYF.

This chain connects TRBV6-5 to TRBJ2-2, with D perhaps TRBD1 (6 bases). Germline-derived CDR1 and CDR2 are MNHEY and SVGAGI. V lost 8 bases, J lost 7 bases, and 17 bases lay in between. CDR3 length equals 14 residues. The CDR3 bases are TGTGCCAGCGCCTACAGGGTTGGGGGCGGGGAGCTGTTTTTT. It codes for CASAYRVGGGELFF.

This chain links TRBV27 with TRBJ2-2; 8 positions match TRBD2. Germline assignment: CDR1 MNHEY and CDR2 SMNVEV (reference sequence). V shed 3 bases, J shed 5 bases, and the junction held 8 bases outside the gene matches. CDR3 length: 16 amino acids. This chain's CDR3 is CASSFFAGGGTGELFF. The DNA of the CDR3 is TGTGCCAGCAGTTTTTTTGCGGGAGGAGGGACCGGGGAGCTGTTTTTT.

The CDR3: CASSKGSVGGYTF. Here the CDR3 DNA reads TGTGCCAGCAGCAAGGGTTCAGTGGGAGGCTACACCTTC. The V gene is TRBV5-6, the J gene TRBJ1-2; D not certain. The CDR3 has 13 amino acids. Trimming stripped 4 bases from V and 8 bases from J, with 15 bases between. Germline V gene sequence: CDR1 SGHDT, CDR2 YYEEEE. Based on the CDR3 plus reference TRBV5-6 and TRBJ1-2, the full variable domain is DAGVTQSPTHLIKTRGQQVTLRCSPKSGHDTVSWYQQALGQGPQFIFQYYEEEERQRGNFPDRFSGHQFPNYSSELNVNALLLGDSALYLCASSKGSVGGYTFGSGTRLTVV.

This clone occurred a few times. The chain couples TRBV12-3 or TRBV12-4 to TRBJ1-5; D remains unclear. Trimming left V 6 bases short and J 5 bases short, with 11 bases between. This CDR3 has 13 amino acids. The CDR3 DNA reads TGTGCCAGCAGCCCGGGAGGATATCAGCCCCAGCATTTT. Translated: CASSPGGYQPQHF.